These 24 T cell receptor beta chains share one sample of origin, sequenced in a study of T cell responses to AZD1222 COVID-19 vaccine. Assay used: immunoSEQ multiplex PCR; TCRdb lists only in-frame clones, some missing. The table lists approximately 90,000 clones, roughly nine tenths of them singletons. Sequenced material: peripheral blood, taken on day 0 of AZD1222 vaccination. The receptors here all came from an adult in good health.

V and J are TRBV12-3 or TRBV12-4 and TRBJ2-7; D ambiguous. V was clipped by 4 bases and J by 5 bases, with 6 bases between them. The CDR3 sequence is 11 residues long. The CDR3, as DNA: TGTGCCAGCAGTTCCCGCCACGAGCAGTACTTC. It translates to CASSSRHEQYF.

This clone has just a few counts. This rearrangement joins TRBV6-2 or TRBV6-3 to TRBJ2-3; 16 bases are shared with TRBD2. CDR3 size: 20 residues. V shed 2 bases and J 3 bases; nucleotides not matched to a gene: 11. Per germline, CDR1 MNHEY and CDR2 SVGEGT. The CDR3 bases are TGTGCCAGCAGTTACCGTATGGGACTAGCGGGAGGGCCTTGGACAGATACGCAGTATTTT. Translation gives CASSYRMGLAGGPWTDTQYF.

This clone was counted only a few times. The chain employs TRBV6-5 and TRBJ1-1; the D gene is possibly TRBD1 (6 bases). CDR1 MNHEY and CDR2 SVGAGI come from the germline V gene. The CDR3 runs to 14 residues. Trimming removed 7 bases from V and 0 bases from J, with 12 bases in between. The CDR3 here is CASTSGAVNTEAFF. CDR3 DNA: TGTGCCAGCACCTCAGGGGCGGTGAACACTGAAGCTTTCTTT.

This chain uses TRBV7-3 with TRBJ2-1, with 12 bases that match TRBD2. CDR1 is SGHTA, CDR2 FQGTGA, per germline. This CDR3 region has 16 residues. Trimming cost V 5 bases and J 9 bases; bases outside gene matches: 11. The CDR3 sequence: CASSPNPSGRGGEQFF. The CDR3 region has the DNA TGTGCCAGCAGCCCTAACCCTAGCGGGAGGGGGGGTGAGCAGTTCTTC.

This clone was counted only a few times. The chain joins TRBV28 to TRBJ2-7; 14 bases agree with TRBD2. CDR1 is MDHEN and CDR2 is SYDVKM in the germline V gene. Losses at the gene ends were 4 bases for V and 1 base for J; bases not matched to a gene: 6. The CDR3 is 17 residues long. The CDR3, as DNA: TGTGCCAGCAGTTCCCGGACTAGCGGGAGGCCGTCCTACGAGCAGTACTTC. This translates into CASSSRTSGRPSYEQYF.

The V and J genes are TRBV7-9 and TRBJ1-1, with unresolved D. Germline V gene sequence: CDR1 SEHNR, CDR2 FQNEAQ (reference sequence). The CDR3 length is 12 residues. V lost 2 bases to trimming and J lost 7 bases, with 8 bases between them. DNA of the CDR3: TGTGCCAGCAGCTTATCTAGGGTTGAAGCTTTCTTT. Translated: CASSLSRVEAFF.

This clone was recorded once. The genes are TRBV11-2 and TRBJ2-5; TRBD2 matches at 9 bases. CDR3 length: 15 amino acids. The V and J ends lost 4 bases and 1 base, in that order; junction bases with no gene match: 4. Germline CDR1 is SGHAT and CDR2 is FQNNGV. CDR3 DNA sequence: TGTGCCAGCAGCTACAGCGGGGGGACCCAAGAGACCCAGTACTTC. Protein: CASSYSGGTQETQYF.

The chain has TRBV11-2 and TRBJ2-3, with 8 nucleotides matching TRBD1. The germline CDR1 and CDR2 sequences are SGHAT and FQNNGV. This CDR3 spans 17 amino acids. V gave up 6 bases and J gave up 3 bases; unmatched junction bases: 14. CDR3 residues: CASRPIRGQGGTDTQYF. The CDR3, as DNA: TGTGCCAGCAGACCCATACGAGGACAGGGTGGGACAGATACGCAGTATTTT.

This clone was observed once. J is TRBJ1-2 and V is TRBV5-1; TRBD1 matches at 8 bases. V lost 4 bases to trimming and J lost 4 bases; unmatched junction nucleotides: 6. The length of the CDR3 is 14 residues. The germline V gene has CDR1 SGHRS and CDR2 YFSETQ. CDR3 amino acids: CASSPRTGSYGYTF. The CDR3 coding sequence is TGCGCCAGCAGCCCTAGGACAGGGAGCTATGGCTACACCTTC.

This sequence joins TRBV10-1 and TRBJ1-2; the match to TRBD1 covers 9 bases. This CDR3 comprises 18 residues. The V segment lost 7 bases and the J segment 3 bases; nucleotides outside the gene matches: 18. The germline CDR1 and CDR2 sequences are WNHNN and SYGVQD (reference sequence). CDR3 in amino acids: CASTLEDRGRHAYYGYTF. The CDR3 coding sequence is TGCGCCAGCACCCTTGAGGACAGGGGAAGGCATGCGTACTATGGCTACACCTTC.

The chain combines TRBV5-1 with TRBJ2-1; D unresolved. The CDR3 is made up of 13 amino acids. Germline V gene data show CDR1 as SGHRS and CDR2 as YFSETQ. Between the trimmed V and J ends, which lost 2 bases and 8 bases, there was a span of 11 bases. This CDR3 is CASSFSVVDEQFF. Here the CDR3 DNA reads TGCGCCAGCAGCTTTTCGGTAGTCGATGAGCAGTTCTTC.

The CDR3 reads CASSFERGHNYGYTF. Here the CDR3 DNA reads TGTGCCAGCAGTTTTGAAAGGGGGCATAACTATGGCTACACCTTC. This chain uses TRBV27 with TRBJ1-2; 7 nucleotides align to TRBD1. This CDR3 comprises 15 residues. Germline V gives CDR1 MNHEY, CDR2 SMNVEV (reference sequence). After removal of 3 bases from V and 1 base from J, the junction contained 5 bases not matched to a gene.

The chain is built from TRBV27 and TRBJ2-3; D is ambiguous. The CDR3 is 13 residues long. Germline-derived CDR1 and CDR2 are MNHEY and SMNVEV (reference sequence). V dropped 6 bases and J dropped 0 bases, with 7 bases sitting between them. The CDR3: CASRRISTDTQYF. In DNA form, the CDR3 reads TGTGCCAGCAGGCGAATTAGCACAGATACGCAGTATTTT.

The chain links TRBV5-1 to TRBJ1-3; 8 bases match TRBD1. V was clipped by 4 bases and J by 4 bases; unmatched bases: 10. The germline CDR1 and CDR2 sequences are SGHRS and YFSETQ. This CDR3 is 16 amino acids long. The CDR3 protein is CASSIPRTGIGNTIYF. CDR3 nucleotide sequence: TGCGCCAGCAGCATCCCAAGGACAGGGATAGGAAACACCATATATTTT.

DNA for the CDR3: TGTGCCAGCAGCGTAGAGGGCAGGGGGTTGGAGACCCAGTACTTC. Protein sequence: CASSVEGRGLETQYF. The chain carries TRBV9 and TRBJ2-5; the match to TRBD1 covers 7 bases. Germline CDR1 is SGDLS and CDR2 is YYNGEE. V shed 0 bases and J 5 bases; nucleotides not matched to a gene: 7. The CDR3 is 15 amino acids.

The chain has TRBV7-2 and TRBJ2-2; TRBD1 matches at 7 bases. Germline values: CDR1 SGHTA, CDR2 FQGNSA. The CDR3 totals 15 residues. The V and J ends lost 4 bases and 7 bases, in that order; junction bases with no gene match: 9. The CDR3 DNA reads as TGTGCCAGCAGCTACTCGGCAGGGGGTGACGGGGAGCTGTTTTTT. Translating it yields CASSYSAGGDGELFF.

The genes are TRBV10-3 and TRBJ1-2; 10 nucleotides align to TRBD1. Looked up from germline, CDR1 is ENHRY and CDR2 is SYGVKD. The J segment lost 5 bases and the V segment lost 6 bases, leaving 15 bases of the junction unmatched. CDR3 length equals 17 residues. CDR3 nucleotides: TGTGCCATCAGCCCTGGTGGACAGGGGGAGAGGACATATGGCTACACCTTC. This encodes CAISPGGQGERTYGYTF.

The chain combines TRBV19 with TRBJ1-1; D is possibly TRBD1 (5 bases). The CDR3 runs 12 residues. Germline loops: CDR1 LNHDA, CDR2 SQIVND (reference sequence). Trimming removed 6 bases at V and 3 bases at J, with 8 bases between. CDR3 sequence: CASRRGDTEAFF. The CDR3 DNA is TGTGCCAGTAGAAGGGGAGACACTGAAGCTTTCTTT.

CDR3 nucleotides: TGTGCCAGCAGCTTAACCGGGGGGACAGGGTCGGTTGAAAAACTGTTTTTT. Translating it yields CASSLTGGTGSVEKLFF. V and J are TRBV7-3 and TRBJ1-4, with TRBD1 matching over 9 bases. Germline loops: CDR1 SGHTA, CDR2 FQGTGA. This CDR3 has 17 amino acids. V trimming: 0 bases; J trimming: 7 bases; junction bases outside the gene matches: 9.

This chain's CDR3 is CASSPSSHPDNYGYTF. The CDR3 nucleotides are TGTGCCAGCTCCCCGAGCTCCCACCCTGATAACTATGGCTACACCTTC. V and J are TRBV18 and TRBJ1-2, with D unclear. Trimming left V 6 bases short and J 1 base short, with 18 bases between. Germline V lookup: CDR1 KGHSH, CDR2 LQKENI. This CDR3 is built from 16 residues.

This chain joins TRBV30 and TRBJ1-2, with TRBD1 matching 9 bases. Trimming took 5 bases from V and 8 from J; bases not matched to a gene: 12. The CDR3 length is 14 residues. The germline V gene encodes CDR1 GTSNPN and CDR2 SVGIG (reference sequence). The CDR3 sequence is CAWAWNTGGAGYTF. The CDR3 region has the DNA TGTGCCTGGGCGTGGAATACAGGGGGCGCGGGCTACACCTTC.

This chain uses TRBV5-1 with TRBJ1-2; D is uncertain. The germline V gene has CDR1 SGHRS and CDR2 YFSETQ. This CDR3 comprises 15 residues. V was clipped by 0 bases and J by 2 bases, with 11 bases between them. The CDR3 sequence is CASSLVREGNYGYTF. The CDR3 bases are TGCGCCAGCAGCTTGGTCCGGGAAGGAAACTATGGCTACACCTTC.

This chain links TRBV28 with TRBJ1-6; 11 positions match TRBD1. Trimming took 5 bases from V and 11 from J; bases not matched to a gene: 8. This CDR3 comprises 15 residues. The germline CDR1 and CDR2 sequences are MDHEN and SYDVKM. Here the CDR3 DNA reads TGTGCCAGCAGTCAGAGGACAGGGGGCATTCCACCCCTCCACTTT. It translates to CASSQRTGGIPPLHF.

The rearrangement uses TRBV1 and TRBJ2-2; TRBD2 is the table's D call and was not checked against the DNA. TRBV1 is tagged as a pseudogene. The CDR3 runs to 17 residues. For the CDR3, the DNA is TGCACCAGCAGCCAAGATCCAGGACTAGCGGGAACCGGGGAGCTGTTTTTT. As protein: CTSSQDPGLAGTGELFF.